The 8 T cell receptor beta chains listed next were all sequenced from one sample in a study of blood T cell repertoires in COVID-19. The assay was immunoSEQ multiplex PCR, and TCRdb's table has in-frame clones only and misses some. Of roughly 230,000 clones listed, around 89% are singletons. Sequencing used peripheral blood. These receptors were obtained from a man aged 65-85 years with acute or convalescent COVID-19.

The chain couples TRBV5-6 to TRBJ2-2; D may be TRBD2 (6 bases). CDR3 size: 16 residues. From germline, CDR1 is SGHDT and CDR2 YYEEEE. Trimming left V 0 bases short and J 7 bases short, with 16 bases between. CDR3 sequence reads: CASSLDGGLSNGELFF. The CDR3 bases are TGTGCCAGCAGCTTGGATGGGGGACTGAGTAACGGGGAGCTGTTTTTT.

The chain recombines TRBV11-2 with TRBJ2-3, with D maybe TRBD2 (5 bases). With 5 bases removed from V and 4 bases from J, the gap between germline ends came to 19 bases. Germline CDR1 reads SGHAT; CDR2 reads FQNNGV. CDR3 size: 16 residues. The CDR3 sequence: CASSQLARFNPDTQYF. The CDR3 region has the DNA TGTGCCAGCAGCCAGTTAGCGAGGTTCAATCCAGATACGCAGTATTTT.

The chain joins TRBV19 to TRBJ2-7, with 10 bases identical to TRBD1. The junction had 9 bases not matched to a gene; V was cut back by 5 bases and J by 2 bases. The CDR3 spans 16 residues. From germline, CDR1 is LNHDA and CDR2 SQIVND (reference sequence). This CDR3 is CASSSRDRGSPYEQYF. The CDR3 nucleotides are TGTGCCAGTAGTTCTCGGGACAGGGGATCCCCCTACGAGCAGTACTTC.

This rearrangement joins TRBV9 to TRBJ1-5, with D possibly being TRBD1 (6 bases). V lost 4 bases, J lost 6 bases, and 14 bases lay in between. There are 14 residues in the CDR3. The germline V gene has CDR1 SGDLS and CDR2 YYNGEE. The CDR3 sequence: CASSPDQGFQPQHF. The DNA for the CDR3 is TGTGCCAGCAGCCCAGATCAGGGGTTTCAGCCCCAGCATTTT.

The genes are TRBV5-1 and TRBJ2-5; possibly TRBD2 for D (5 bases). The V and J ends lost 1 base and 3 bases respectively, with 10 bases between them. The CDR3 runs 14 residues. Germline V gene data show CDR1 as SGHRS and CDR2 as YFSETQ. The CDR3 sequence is CASSLYSGEETQYF. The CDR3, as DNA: TGCGCCAGCAGCTTGTACAGCGGAGAAGAGACCCAGTACTTC.

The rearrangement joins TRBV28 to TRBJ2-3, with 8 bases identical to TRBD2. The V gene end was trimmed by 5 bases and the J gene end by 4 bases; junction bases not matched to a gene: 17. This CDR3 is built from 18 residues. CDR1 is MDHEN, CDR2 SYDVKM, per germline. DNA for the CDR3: TGTGCCAGCAGTCCCCCCGGCGGATTGAGCGGGAGACCAGATACGCAGTATTTT. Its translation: CASSPPGGLSGRPDTQYF. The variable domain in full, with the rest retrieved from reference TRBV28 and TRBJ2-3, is DVKVTQSSRYLVKRTGEKVFLECVQDMDHENMFWYRQDPGLGLRLIYFSYDVKMKEKGDIPEGYSVSREKKERFSLILESASTNQTSMYLCASSPPGGLSGRPDTQYFGPGTRLTVL.

The CDR3 coding sequence is TGTGCCAGTAGCTTATGGGCCACAGGGAACATGAACACTGAAGCTTTCTTT. Its translation: CASSLWATGNMNTEAFF. J is TRBJ1-1 and V is TRBV19; maybe TRBD1 (6 bases). The CDR3 extends over 17 amino acids. CDR1 is LNHDA and CDR2 is SQIVND in the germline V gene (reference sequence). With 6 bases removed from V and 0 bases from J, the gap between germline ends came to 20 bases.

CDR3: CATSDGTSGSRFAEQFF. CDR3 DNA sequence: TGTGCCACCAGTGATGGGACTAGCGGGAGTAGGTTCGCTGAGCAGTTCTTC. V gene TRBV24-1 combines with J gene TRBJ2-1; 14 nucleotides line up with TRBD2. Germline assignment: CDR1 KGHDR and CDR2 SFDVKD. The V segment lost 3 bases and the J segment 9 bases; nucleotides outside the gene matches: 9. The CDR3 runs 17 residues.